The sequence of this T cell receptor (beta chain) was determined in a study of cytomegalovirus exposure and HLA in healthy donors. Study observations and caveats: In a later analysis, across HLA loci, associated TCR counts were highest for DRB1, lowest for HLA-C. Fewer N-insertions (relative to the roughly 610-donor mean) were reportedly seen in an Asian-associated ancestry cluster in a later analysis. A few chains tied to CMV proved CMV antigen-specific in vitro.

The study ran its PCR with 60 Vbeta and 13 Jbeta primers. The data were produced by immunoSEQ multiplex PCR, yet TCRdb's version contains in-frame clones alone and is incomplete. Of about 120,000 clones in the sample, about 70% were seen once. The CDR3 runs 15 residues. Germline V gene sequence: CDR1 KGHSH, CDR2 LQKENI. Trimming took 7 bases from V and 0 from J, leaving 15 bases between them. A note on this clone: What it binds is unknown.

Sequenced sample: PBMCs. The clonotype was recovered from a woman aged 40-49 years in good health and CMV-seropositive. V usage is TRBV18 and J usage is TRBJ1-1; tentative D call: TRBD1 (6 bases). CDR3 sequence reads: CASFDRTFMNTEAFF. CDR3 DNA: TGTGCCAGCTTTGACAGGACTTTCATGAACACTGAAGCTTTCTTT.